This note documents a single TCR beta chain sequence. The data originate from a study of OX40 agonist ivuxolimab in advanced cancers. The CDR3 has 16 amino acids. V lost 0 bases to trimming and J lost 5 bases; unmatched junction nucleotides: 11. Per germline, CDR1 SQVTM and CDR2 ANQGSEA. The data were produced by immunoSEQ multiplex PCR, yet TCRdb's version contains in-frame clones alone and is incomplete. The repertoire consists of 35,000 to 50,000 clones, with around 88% occurring once and the leading ten covering about 15%. The chain is built from TRBV29-1 and TRBJ2-5, with 8 bases matching TRBD2. This clonotype was sampled from an adult with an advanced solid tumor such as melanoma, head and neck, liver or kidney cancer. The specimen was CD4+ or CD8+ T cells sorted from blood, collected in a trial of the OX40 agonist ivuxolimab. This CDR3 reads CSVEDPAGEPGETQYF. CDR3 in DNA: TGCAGCGTTGAAGATCCAGCGGGGGAGCCGGGGGAGACCCAGTACTTC.